The 11 T cell receptor beta chains reported below all come from one sample, sequenced in a study of shared clonotypes between healthy human individuals. Measured with immunoSEQ multiplex PCR; TCRdb has only the in-frame clones, and not every one. The data contain over a million clones, 75% to 85% of them singletons. The sequenced material came from memory CD4+ T cells from PBMCs. The subset: CD45RA-negative fraction. The receptor source for this set is a young man in good health. Some clones in this sample may be carry-over from other donors' samples.

This chain connects TRBV4-2 to TRBJ2-1; TRBD2 aligns across 9 bases. Germline V lookup: CDR1 LGHNA, CDR2 YNFKEQ. The CDR3 covers 17 residues. V shed 4 bases, J shed 5 bases, and the junction held 12 bases outside the gene matches. CDR3 protein: CASSRTSVTKPHNEQFF. Written as DNA, the CDR3 is TGTGCCAGCAGCCGGACTAGCGTCACCAAACCGCACAATGAGCAGTTCTTC.

This rearrangement joins TRBV5-1 to TRBJ2-7, with TRBD1 matching over 11 bases. V lost 7 bases to trimming and J lost 5 bases; unmatched junction nucleotides: 2. The CDR3 contains 12 residues. Per the germline V gene, CDR1 is SGHRS and CDR2 is YFSETQ. CDR3 residues: CASGQGANEQYF. CDR3 nucleotides: TGCGCCAGCGGACAGGGGGCGAACGAGCAGTACTTC.

The chain carries TRBV29-1 and TRBJ2-1, with 12 positions matching TRBD2. Losses at the gene ends were 7 bases for V and 5 bases for J; bases not matched to a gene: 3. This CDR3 spans 13 amino acids. Germline assignment: CDR1 SQVTM and CDR2 ANQGSEA. The DNA for the CDR3 is TGCAGCGCCCGACTAGCGGGAGACAATGAGCAGTTCTTC. This translates into CSARLAGDNEQFF.

This clone was detected once. The chain joins TRBV6-1 to TRBJ2-1; TRBD2 agrees at 10 bases. The CDR3 covers 14 residues. After removal of 3 bases from V and 9 bases from J, the junction contained 5 bases not matched to a gene. Germline values: CDR1 MNHNS, CDR2 SASEGT. The CDR3 loop is CASSEASGRLEQFF. The CDR3 DNA is TGTGCCAGCAGTGAGGCTAGCGGGAGACTTGAGCAGTTCTTC.

The chain recombines TRBV30 with TRBJ2-5; 7 bases fit TRBD2. The junction had 4 bases not matched to a gene; V was cut back by 5 bases and J by 1 base. Germline V lookup: CDR1 GTSNPN, CDR2 SVGIG (reference sequence). This CDR3 is built from 13 residues. CDR3 amino acids: CAWGGELQETQYF. The CDR3 coding sequence is TGTGCCTGGGGGGGGGAGCTCCAAGAGACCCAGTACTTC.

Note on this clone: This sample includes further DNA sequences coding for the same CDR3. The chain employs TRBV7-9 and TRBJ1-4, with a weak D call TRBD1 (5 bases). Germline CDR1 is SEHNR and CDR2 is FQNEAQ (reference sequence). Deletions cut 1 base from V and 8 bases from J, with 8 bases between. The CDR3 length is 13 residues. As DNA, the CDR3 is TGTGCCAGCAGCTTAGTGGGGGTGGAAAAACTGTTTTTT. Protein: CASSLVGVEKLFF.

The chain links TRBV6-1 to TRBJ2-1, with D tentatively TRBD1 (7 bases). Trimming stripped 4 bases from V and 4 bases from J, with 11 bases between. CDR3 size: 14 residues. CDR1 and CDR2 from the germline V gene are MNHNS and SASEGT. The CDR3 DNA sequence: TGTGCCAGCAGTGGGAGGGGACAGTACAATGAGCAGTTCTTC. This encodes CASSGRGQYNEQFF.

The rearrangement uses TRBV5-5 and TRBJ2-7; D remains unclear. Germline values: CDR1 SGHKS, CDR2 YYEKEE (reference sequence). This CDR3 region has 14 residues. V dropped 6 bases and J dropped 0 bases, with 13 bases sitting between them. DNA for the CDR3: TGTGCCAGCATGCAGTGGCCTAGCTCCTACGAGCAGTACTTC. This codes for CASMQWPSSYEQYF.

The chain links TRBV11-3 to TRBJ2-3, with D unresolved. There are 12 residues in the CDR3. Germline V gene sequence: CDR1 SGHNT, CDR2 YENEEA. The V gene lost 0 bases and the J gene lost 8 bases, with 6 bases spanning the gap. The chain's CDR3 is CASSLDTITQYF. CDR3 nucleotides: TGTGCCAGCAGCTTAGACACGATTACGCAGTATTTT.

The chain has TRBV7-9 and TRBJ1-2, with D perhaps matching TRBD1 (5 bases). Trimming shortened V by 3 bases and J by 7 bases, and 15 bases separated the two germline ends. CDR1 SEHNR and CDR2 FQNEAQ come from the germline V gene (reference sequence). CDR3 length equals 14 residues. In nucleotides, the CDR3 is TGTGCCAGCAGCTTCTTAGGGCAGGGTGGTGGCTACACCTTC. Its translation is CASSFLGQGGGYTF.

CDR3: CASSVEPREGTGELFF. CDR3 DNA: TGTGCCAGCAGCGTAGAACCCAGGGAGGGAACCGGGGAGCTGTTTTTT. This chain joins TRBV9 and TRBJ2-2, with 7 bases fitting TRBD2. The germline gives CDR1 SGDLS, CDR2 YYNGEE. The CDR3 length is 16 residues. Trimming took 0 bases from V and 5 from J; bases not matched to a gene: 7.